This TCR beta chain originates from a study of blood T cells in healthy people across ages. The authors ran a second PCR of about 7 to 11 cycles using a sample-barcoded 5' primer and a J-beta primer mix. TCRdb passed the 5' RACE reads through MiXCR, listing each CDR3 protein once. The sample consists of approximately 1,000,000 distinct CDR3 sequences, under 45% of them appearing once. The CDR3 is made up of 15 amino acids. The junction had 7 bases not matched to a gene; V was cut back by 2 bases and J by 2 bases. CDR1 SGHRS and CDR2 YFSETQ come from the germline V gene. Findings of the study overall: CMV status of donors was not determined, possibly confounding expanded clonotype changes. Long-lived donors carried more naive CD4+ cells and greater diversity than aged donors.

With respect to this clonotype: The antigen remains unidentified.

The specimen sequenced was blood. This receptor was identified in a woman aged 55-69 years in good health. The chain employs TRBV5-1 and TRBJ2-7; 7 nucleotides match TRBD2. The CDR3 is CASSFYGRTTYEQYF. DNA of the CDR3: TGCGCCAGCAGCTTTTACGGGAGGACCACCTACGAGCAGTACTTC.